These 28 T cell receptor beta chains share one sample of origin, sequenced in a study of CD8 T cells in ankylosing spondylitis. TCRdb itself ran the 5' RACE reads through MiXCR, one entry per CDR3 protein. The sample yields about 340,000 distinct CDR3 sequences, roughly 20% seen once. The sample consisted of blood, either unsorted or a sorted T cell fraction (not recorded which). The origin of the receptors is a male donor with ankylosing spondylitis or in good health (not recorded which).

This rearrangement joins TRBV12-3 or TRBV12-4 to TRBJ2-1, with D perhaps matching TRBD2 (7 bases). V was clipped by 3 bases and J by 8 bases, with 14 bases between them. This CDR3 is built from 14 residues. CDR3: CASSLRTGGDEQFF. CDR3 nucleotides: TGTGCCAGCAGTTTGCGGACGGGGGGCGATGAGCAGTTCTTC.

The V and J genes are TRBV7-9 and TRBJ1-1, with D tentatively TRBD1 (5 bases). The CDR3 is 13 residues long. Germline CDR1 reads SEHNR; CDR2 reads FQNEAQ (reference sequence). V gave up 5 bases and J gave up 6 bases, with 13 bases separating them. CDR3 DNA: TGTGCCAGCAGCCCTGCAGGGTCCCCTGAAGCTTTCTTT. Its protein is CASSPAGSPEAFF.

The CDR3: CASSPSWDLNEQFF. The CDR3 DNA follows: TGTGCCAGCAGTCCCTCATGGGATTTGAATGAGCAGTTCTTC. This chain links TRBV6-2 or TRBV6-3 with TRBJ2-1; D uncertain. V was clipped by 5 bases and J by 7 bases, with 15 bases between them. CDR1 and CDR2 (germline): MNHEY, SVGEGT. This CDR3 has 14 residues.

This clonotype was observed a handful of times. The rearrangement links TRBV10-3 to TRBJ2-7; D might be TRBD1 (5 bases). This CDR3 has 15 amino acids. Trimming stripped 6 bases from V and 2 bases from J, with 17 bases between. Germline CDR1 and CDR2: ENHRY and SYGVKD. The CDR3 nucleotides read TGTGCCATCAGCCCAATAATGACAGTTACCTACGAGCAGTACTTC. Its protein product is CAISPIMTVTYEQYF.

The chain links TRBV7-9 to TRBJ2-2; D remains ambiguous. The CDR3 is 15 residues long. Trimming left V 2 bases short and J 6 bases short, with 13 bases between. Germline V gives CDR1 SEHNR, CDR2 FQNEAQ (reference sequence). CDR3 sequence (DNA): TGTGCCAGCAGCTTAAGCATGACACTTCCCGGGGAGCTGTTTTTT. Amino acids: CASSLSMTLPGELFF.

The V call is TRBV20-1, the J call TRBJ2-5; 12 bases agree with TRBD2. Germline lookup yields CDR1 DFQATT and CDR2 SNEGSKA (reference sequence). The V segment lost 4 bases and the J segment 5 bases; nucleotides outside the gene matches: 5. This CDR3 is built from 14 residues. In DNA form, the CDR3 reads TGCAGTGCTACCGCTCTAGCGGGGGGGGAGACCCAGTACTTC. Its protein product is CSATALAGGETQYF.

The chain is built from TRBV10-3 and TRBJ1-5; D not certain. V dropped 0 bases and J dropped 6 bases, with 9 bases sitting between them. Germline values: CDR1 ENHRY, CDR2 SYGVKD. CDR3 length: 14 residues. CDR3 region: CAISESGFPQPQHF. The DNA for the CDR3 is TGTGCCATCAGTGAGTCTGGGTTCCCTCAGCCCCAGCATTTT.

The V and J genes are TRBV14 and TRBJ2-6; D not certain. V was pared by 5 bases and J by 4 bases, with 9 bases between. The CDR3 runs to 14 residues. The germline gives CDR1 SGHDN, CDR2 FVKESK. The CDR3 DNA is TGTGCCAGCAGCAAAACTACCGGGGCCAACGTCCTGACTTTC. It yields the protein CASSKTTGANVLTF. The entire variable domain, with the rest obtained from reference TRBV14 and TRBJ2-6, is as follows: EAGVTQFPSHSVIEKGQTVTLRCDPISGHDNLYWYRRVMGKEIKFLLHFVKESKQDESGMPNNRFLAERTGGTYSTLKVQPAELEDSGVYFCASSKTTGANVLTFGAGSRLTVL.

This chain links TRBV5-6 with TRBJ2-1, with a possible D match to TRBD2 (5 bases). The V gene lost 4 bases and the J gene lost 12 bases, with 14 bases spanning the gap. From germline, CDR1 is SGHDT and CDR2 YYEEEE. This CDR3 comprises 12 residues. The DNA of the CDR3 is TGTGCCAGCAGCCCCAGAGGGCAAGGGCAGTTCTTC. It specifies CASSPRGQGQFF.

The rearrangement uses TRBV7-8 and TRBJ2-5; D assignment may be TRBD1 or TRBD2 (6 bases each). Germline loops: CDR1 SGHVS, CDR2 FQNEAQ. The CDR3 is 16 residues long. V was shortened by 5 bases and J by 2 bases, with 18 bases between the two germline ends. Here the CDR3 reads CASSTPYRGPQETQYF. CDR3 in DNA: TGTGCCAGCAGCACCCCTTATCGGGGGCCACAAGAGACCCAGTACTTC.

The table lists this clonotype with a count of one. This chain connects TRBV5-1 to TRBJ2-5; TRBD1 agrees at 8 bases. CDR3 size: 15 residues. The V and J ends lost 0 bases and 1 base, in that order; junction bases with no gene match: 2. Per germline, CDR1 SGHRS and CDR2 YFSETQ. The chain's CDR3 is CASSLGDRLQETQYF. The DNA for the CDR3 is TGCGCCAGCAGCTTGGGGGACAGGCTCCAAGAGACCCAGTACTTC.

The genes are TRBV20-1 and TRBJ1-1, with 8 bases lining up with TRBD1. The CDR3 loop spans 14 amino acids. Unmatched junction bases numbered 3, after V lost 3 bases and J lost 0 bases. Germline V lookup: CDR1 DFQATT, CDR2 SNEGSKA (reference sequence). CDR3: CSAREDRVNTEAFF. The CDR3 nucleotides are TGCAGTGCTAGGGAGGACAGGGTGAACACTGAAGCTTTCTTT.

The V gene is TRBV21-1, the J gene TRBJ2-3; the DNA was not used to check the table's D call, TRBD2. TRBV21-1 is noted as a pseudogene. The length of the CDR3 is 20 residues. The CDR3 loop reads CASSKGGASGGVTSTDTQYF. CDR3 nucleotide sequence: TGTGCCAGCAGCAAAGGAGGGGCTAGCGGGGGGGTAACTAGCACAGATACGCAGTATTTT.

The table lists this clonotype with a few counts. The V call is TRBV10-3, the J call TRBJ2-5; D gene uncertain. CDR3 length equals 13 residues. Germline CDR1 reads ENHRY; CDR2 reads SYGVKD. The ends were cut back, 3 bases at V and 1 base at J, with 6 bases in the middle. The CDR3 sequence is CAISDPGQETQYF. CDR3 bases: TGTGCCATCAGTGACCCGGGCCAAGAGACCCAGTACTTC.

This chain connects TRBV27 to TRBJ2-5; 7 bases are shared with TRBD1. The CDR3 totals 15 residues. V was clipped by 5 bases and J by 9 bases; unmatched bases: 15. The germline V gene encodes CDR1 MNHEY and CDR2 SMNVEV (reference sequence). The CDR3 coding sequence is TGTGCCAGCAGTCCCTTGGGACAGAAGACCGAGGCCCAGTACTTC. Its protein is CASSPLGQKTEAQYF.

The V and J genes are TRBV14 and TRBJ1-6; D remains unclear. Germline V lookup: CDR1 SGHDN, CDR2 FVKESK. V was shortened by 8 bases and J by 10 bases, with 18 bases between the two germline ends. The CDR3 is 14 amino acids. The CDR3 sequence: CASQRGSIGSPLHF. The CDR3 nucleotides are TGTGCCAGCCAACGCGGCAGTATCGGGTCACCCCTCCACTTT.

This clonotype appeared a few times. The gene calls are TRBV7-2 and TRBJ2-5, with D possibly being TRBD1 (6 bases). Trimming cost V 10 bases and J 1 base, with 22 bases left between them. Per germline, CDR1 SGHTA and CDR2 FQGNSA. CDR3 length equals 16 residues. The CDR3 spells CAIPRDRLVFQETQYF. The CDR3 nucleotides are TGTGCCATTCCACGAGACAGGCTGGTTTTCCAAGAGACCCAGTACTTC.

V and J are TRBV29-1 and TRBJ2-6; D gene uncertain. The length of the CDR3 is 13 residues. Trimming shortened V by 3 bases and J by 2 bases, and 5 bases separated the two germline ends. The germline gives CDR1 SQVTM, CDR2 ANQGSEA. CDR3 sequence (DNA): TGCAGCGTTGACGGCGCTGGGGCCAACGTCCTGACTTTC. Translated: CSVDGAGANVLTF.

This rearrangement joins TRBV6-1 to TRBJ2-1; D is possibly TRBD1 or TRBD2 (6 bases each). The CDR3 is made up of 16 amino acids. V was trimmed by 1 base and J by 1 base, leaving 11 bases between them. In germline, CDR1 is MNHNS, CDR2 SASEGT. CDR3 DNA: TGTGCCAGCAGTGAAGTAATAGGGGGGTCCTACAATGAGCAGTTCTTC. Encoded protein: CASSEVIGGSYNEQFF.

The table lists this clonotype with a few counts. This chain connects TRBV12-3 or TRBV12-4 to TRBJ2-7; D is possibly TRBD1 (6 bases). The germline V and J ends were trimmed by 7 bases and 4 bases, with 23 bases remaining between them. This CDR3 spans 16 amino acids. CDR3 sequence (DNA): TGTGCCAGCACCCCCCGGTGGAGGACAGCAGTATACGAGCAGTACTTC. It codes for CASTPRWRTAVYEQYF.

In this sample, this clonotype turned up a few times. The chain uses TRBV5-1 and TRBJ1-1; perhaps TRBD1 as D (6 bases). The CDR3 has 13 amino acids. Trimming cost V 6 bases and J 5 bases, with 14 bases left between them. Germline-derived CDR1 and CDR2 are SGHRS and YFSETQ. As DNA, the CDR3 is TGCGCCAGCACCGGGAGGGGGGGTACTGAAGCTTTCTTT. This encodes CASTGRGGTEAFF.

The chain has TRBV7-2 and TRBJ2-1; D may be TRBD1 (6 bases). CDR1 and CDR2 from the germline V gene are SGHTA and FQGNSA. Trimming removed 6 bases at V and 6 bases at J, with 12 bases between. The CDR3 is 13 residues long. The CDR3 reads CASSAQGFNEQFF. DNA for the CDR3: TGTGCCAGCAGTGCCCAGGGGTTCAATGAGCAGTTCTTC.

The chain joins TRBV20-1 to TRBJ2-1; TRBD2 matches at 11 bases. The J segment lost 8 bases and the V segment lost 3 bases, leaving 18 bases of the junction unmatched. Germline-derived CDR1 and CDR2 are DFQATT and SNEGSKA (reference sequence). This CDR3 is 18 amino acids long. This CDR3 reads CSASLGTSGTHPLDEQFF. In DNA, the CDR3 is TGCAGTGCTAGTTTGGGGACTAGCGGTACCCACCCCTTGGATGAGCAGTTCTTC.

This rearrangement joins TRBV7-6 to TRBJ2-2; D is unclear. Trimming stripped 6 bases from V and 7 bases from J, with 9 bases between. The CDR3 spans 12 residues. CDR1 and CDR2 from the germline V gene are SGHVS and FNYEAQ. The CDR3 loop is CASRLGVGELFF. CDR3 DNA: TGTGCCAGCAGGCTCGGCGTCGGGGAGCTGTTTTTT.

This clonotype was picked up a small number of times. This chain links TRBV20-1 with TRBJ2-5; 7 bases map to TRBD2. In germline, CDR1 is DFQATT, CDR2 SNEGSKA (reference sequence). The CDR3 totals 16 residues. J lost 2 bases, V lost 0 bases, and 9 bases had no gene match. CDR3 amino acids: CSARDLAGEGQETQYF. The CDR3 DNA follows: TGCAGTGCTAGAGATCTGGCGGGGGAGGGGCAAGAGACCCAGTACTTC.

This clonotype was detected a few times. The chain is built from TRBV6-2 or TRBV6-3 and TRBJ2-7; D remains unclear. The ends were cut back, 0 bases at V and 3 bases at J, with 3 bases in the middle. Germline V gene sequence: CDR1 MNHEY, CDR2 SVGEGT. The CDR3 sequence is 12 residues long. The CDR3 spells CASSYSDYEQYF. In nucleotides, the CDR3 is TGTGCCAGCAGTTACTCTGACTACGAGCAGTACTTC.

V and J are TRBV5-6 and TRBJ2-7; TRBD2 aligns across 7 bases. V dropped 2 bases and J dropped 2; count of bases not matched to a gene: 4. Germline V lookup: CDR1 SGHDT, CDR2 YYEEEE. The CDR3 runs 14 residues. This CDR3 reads CASSFRTRPYEQYF. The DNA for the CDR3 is TGTGCCAGCAGCTTTCGGACTAGACCCTACGAGCAGTACTTC.

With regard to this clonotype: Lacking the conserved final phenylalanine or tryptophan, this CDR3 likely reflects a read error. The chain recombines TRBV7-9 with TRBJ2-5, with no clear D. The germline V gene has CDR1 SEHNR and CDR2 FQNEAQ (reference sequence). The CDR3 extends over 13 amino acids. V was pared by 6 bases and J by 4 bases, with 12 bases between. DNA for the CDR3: TGTGCCAGCAGGACCCGGAACGGAGAGACCCAGTACCTC. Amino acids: CASRTRNGETQYL.